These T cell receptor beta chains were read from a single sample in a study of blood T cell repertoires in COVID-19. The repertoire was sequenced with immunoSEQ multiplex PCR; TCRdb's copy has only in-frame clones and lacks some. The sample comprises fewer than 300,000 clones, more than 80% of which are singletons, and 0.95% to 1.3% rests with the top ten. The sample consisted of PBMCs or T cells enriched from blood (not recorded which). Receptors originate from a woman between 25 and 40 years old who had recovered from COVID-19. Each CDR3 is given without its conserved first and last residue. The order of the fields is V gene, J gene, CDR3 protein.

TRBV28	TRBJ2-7	ASSLRENLAGGSYEQY
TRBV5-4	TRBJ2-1	ASSLAGTGILTPNEQF
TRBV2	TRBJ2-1	ASSQTGLAGQNEQF
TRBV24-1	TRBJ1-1	ATSGGAGRENTEAF
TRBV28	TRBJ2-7	ASSSSGTSGSVAEQY
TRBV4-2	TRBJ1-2	ASSQGLQNYGYT
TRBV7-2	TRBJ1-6	ASSNRDRGSPLH
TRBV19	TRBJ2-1	ASSYLAGASYNEQF
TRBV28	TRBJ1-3	ASSDSTVLAGNTIY
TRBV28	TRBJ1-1	ASSYPSGVNTEAF
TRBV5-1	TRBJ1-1	ASSFGTGNMNTEAF
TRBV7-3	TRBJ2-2	ASSSPGTGELF
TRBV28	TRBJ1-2	ASSLGGKSYT
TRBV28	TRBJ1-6	ASSFGGTGESPLH
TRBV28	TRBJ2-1	ASSFGTDYNEQF
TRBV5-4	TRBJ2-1	ASSLPLLVSDEQF
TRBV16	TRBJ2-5	ASSQSLLFDWTGDKETQY
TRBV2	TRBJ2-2	ASSPRRSGTGELF
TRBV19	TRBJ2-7	ARYFGRGSHTYEQY
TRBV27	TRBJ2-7	ASSLVQGTAPYEQY
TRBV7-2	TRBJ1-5	ASSLQANQPQH
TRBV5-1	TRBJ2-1	ASSPGEGYNEQF
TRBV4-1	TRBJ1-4	ASSQGGTANEKLF
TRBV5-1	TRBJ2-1	ASSYRQSNEQF
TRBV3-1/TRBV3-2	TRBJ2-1	ASSQEGTLASKGQF
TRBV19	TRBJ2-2	ASRTGINSTSTGELF
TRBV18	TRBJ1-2	ASSPYRGEGYT
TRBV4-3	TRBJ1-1	ASSQVTNRGAAF
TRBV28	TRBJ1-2	ASSLGVVGTATYGYT
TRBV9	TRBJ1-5	ASSPGTMNQPQH
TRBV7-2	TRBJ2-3	ASSLSGSRDTQY
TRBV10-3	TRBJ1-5	AISESDRGPIYYQPQH
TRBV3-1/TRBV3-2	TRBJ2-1	ASSQERTVVNEQF
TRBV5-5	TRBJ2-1	ASSLTITISYNEQF
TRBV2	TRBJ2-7	ASTLTSGRAYEQY
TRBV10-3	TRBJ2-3	AIGDGTLGGTDTQY
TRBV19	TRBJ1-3	ASNPQGGRNTIY
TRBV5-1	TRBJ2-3	ASSLAGLAGSTDTQY
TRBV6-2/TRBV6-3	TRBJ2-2	ASSYAGTGELF
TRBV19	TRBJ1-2	ASSILVGGYT
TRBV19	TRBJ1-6	ASSSRRTGGSSPLH
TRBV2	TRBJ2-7	ASVPGQGAYEQY
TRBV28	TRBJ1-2	ASSFGVYGYT
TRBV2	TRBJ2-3	ASSDMGLGGGTQY
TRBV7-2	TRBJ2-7	ASSLAGGANTYEQY